Below are 3 T cell receptor beta chains sequenced from a single sample in a study of human T cells and chemical hapten exposure. Time point reported: pre-sensitization, week 0. Specified treatment: therapeutic diphenylcyclopropenone sensitization with weekly scalp DPC. TCRdb passed the RACE reads through MiXCR, listing each CDR3 protein once. The sample shows fewer than 300,000 distinct CDR3 sequences, around 7.7% of them seen only once. The material sequenced was whole blood, taken in connection with sensitization to the hapten diphenylcyclopropenone (DPC). These receptor sequences come from a man between 18 and 29 years old with alopecia areata. Some clones in this sample may be carry-over from other donors' samples.

DNA of the CDR3: TGTGCCAGCAGCACCACGAACAGGAACACTGAAGCTTTCTTT. Translation: CASSTTNRNTEAFF. The rearrangement uses TRBV7-8 and TRBJ1-1, with D uncertain. Per germline, CDR1 SGHVS and CDR2 FQNEAQ. The CDR3 runs to 14 residues. The ends were cut back, 5 bases at V and 1 base at J, with 11 bases in the middle.

This clonotype came up many times. J is TRBJ2-1 and V is TRBV12-3 or TRBV12-4; 7 nucleotides agree with TRBD1. The CDR3 length is 15 residues. Trimming removed 6 bases from V and 2 bases from J; junction bases left unmatched: 7. CDR3 sequence: CASRSTGTAYNEQFF. The CDR3 bases are TGTGCCAGCAGATCGACCGGGACAGCCTACAATGAGCAGTTCTTC.

The chain joins TRBV11-2 to TRBJ2-2; D is unresolved. The V end lost 1 base, the J end lost 11 bases, and 23 bases lay between the germline ends. The CDR3 length is 17 residues. The V gene's germline CDR1 is SGHAT and CDR2 FQNNGV. This CDR3 is CASSLVLWQSHRRELFF. The CDR3 nucleotides read TGTGCCAGCAGCTTAGTTTTGTGGCAGAGCCATAGAAGAGAGCTGTTTTTT. The full variable domain, completed using reference TRBV11-2 and TRBJ2-2, is EAGVAQSPRYKIIEKRQSVAFWCNPISGHATLYWYQQILGQGPKLLIQFQNNGVVDDSQLPKDRFSAERLKGVDSTLKIQPAKLEDSAVYLCASSLVLWQSHRRELFFGEGSRLTVL.